This entry lists 24 T cell receptor beta chains sequenced from one sample in a study of blood T cells in healthy people across ages (dated by TCRdb to 2014 to 2015). The library relied on 5' RACE. A second about 7 to 11 cycle PCR used a sample-barcoded 5' primer and a J-beta primer mix. Clones were called with MiXCR by TCRdb after fastp trimmed the public reads at Q25, and only in-frame beta chains were retained. Identical CDR3 protein sequences are pooled into one entry, listed with their most common genes and DNA. In this sample the table shows fewer than 2 million distinct CDR3 sequences, about 39% of which occur a single time. 23% of the sample is taken by the ten largest. The source material was blood. Receptor source: a human donor in good health.

This clonotype has just a few counts. The chain is built from TRBV6-6 and TRBJ2-5, with TRBD2 as a possible D gene (5 bases). The J call may be wrong; the DNA end is better matched by TRBJ2-7. Germline loops: CDR1 MNHNY, CDR2 SVGAGI (reference sequence). The CDR3 covers 15 residues. The CDR3 sequence: CASQDEDSLRVEQYF. Written as DNA, the CDR3 is TGTGCCAGCCAGGACGAGGACTCCCTCCGCGTCGAGCAGTACTTC.

This chain uses TRBV29-1 with TRBJ2-5, with 10 bases fitting TRBD2. Germline CDR1 reads SQVTM; CDR2 reads ANQGSEA. Unmatched junction bases numbered 3, after V lost 6 bases and J lost 5 bases. The CDR3 loop spans 12 amino acids. The CDR3 DNA is TGCAGCGTCCTAGCGGGGGCGGAGACCCAGTACTTC. Protein product: CSVLAGAETQYF.

CDR3 protein: CASSSRGDINYGYTF. The CDR3 bases are TGTGCCAGCAGTTCGCGCGGGGACATAAACTATGGCTACACCTTC. V is TRBV27 and J is TRBJ1-2; the D gene is possibly TRBD1 (6 bases). Germline V lookup: CDR1 MNHEY, CDR2 SMNVEV (reference sequence). The CDR3 length is 15 residues. Deletions cut 4 bases from V and 2 bases from J, with 14 bases between.

This clonotype was detected only a few times. The chain uses TRBV7-9 and TRBJ1-4, with D perhaps matching TRBD1 (6 bases). V lost 4 bases and J 5 bases, leaving 11 bases between the germline ends. Germline CDR1 and CDR2: SEHNR and FQNEAQ (reference sequence). CDR3 length: 14 residues. DNA of the CDR3: TGTGCCAGCAGCTCTTGGGACACCAATGAAAAACTGTTTTTT. Translating it yields CASSSWDTNEKLFF.

Concerning this clonotype: At one of its ends the junction is not consistent with the germline gene, which may arise from a read error. The chain couples TRBV12-3 or TRBV12-4 to TRBJ1-5; no firm D call. CDR3 length equals 12 residues. The CDR3 spells CASSLPNQPRHF. The CDR3 DNA follows: TGTGCCAGCAGTCTCCCCAATCAGCCCCGGCATTTT.

The V gene is TRBV20-1, the J gene TRBJ1-2; 8 positions match TRBD1. The CDR3 is made up of 13 amino acids. CDR1 is DFQATT and CDR2 is SNEGSKA in the germline V gene (reference sequence). Trimming took 6 bases from V and 7 from J; bases not matched to a gene: 10. Here the CDR3 reads CSAPGGGTAGYTF. The CDR3 DNA follows: TGCAGTGCCCCAGGGGGCGGTACGGCTGGCTACACCTTC.

This clonotype was observed a few times. V is TRBV2 and J is TRBJ2-1, with TRBD1 identical over 9 bases. This CDR3 has 14 amino acids. The germline gives CDR1 SNHLY, CDR2 FYNNEI. Losses at the gene ends were 6 bases for V and 7 bases for J; bases not matched to a gene: 7. In DNA form, the CDR3 reads TGTGCCAGCAGCCGGGACAGGGTAGTTAATGAGCAGTTCTTC. Its protein is CASSRDRVVNEQFF.

The sample holds many counts of this clonotype. J is TRBJ2-5 and V is TRBV7-9; possible D gene TRBD2, 5 bases. V gave up 8 bases and J gave up 13 bases, with 20 bases separating them. In germline, CDR1 is SEHNR, CDR2 FQNEAQ (reference sequence). The CDR3 totals 12 residues. The CDR3 spells CASVRDSSRTYF. CDR3 DNA sequence: TGTGCCAGCGTTCGGGATTCATCTCGTACGTACTTC.

This chain joins TRBV18 and TRBJ2-3; D is unclear. From germline, CDR1 is KGHSH and CDR2 LQKENI. The CDR3 is 14 residues long. V lost 0 bases and J lost 6, with 10 bases in between. This CDR3 reads CASSPPNKGDTQYF. CDR3 DNA sequence: TGTGCCAGCTCACCACCTAACAAAGGGGATACGCAGTATTTT.

This chain connects TRBV7-2 to TRBJ1-5, with D possibly matching TRBD1 (5 bases). This CDR3 region has 13 residues. Trimming left V 4 bases short and J 5 bases short, with 9 bases between. CDR1 is SGHTA, CDR2 FQGNSA, per germline. The CDR3 protein is CASSSGVYQPQHF. The DNA of the CDR3 is TGTGCCAGCAGCTCGGGGGTATATCAGCCCCAGCATTTT.

Ten or more counts support this clonotype. The CDR3 DNA is TGTGCCAGCAGCCCACTTAAAGGAAAAAACATTCAGTACTTC. The encoded protein is CASSPLKGKNIQYF. The chain combines TRBV11-2 with TRBJ2-4; no clear D. The CDR3 spans 14 residues. The V gene's germline CDR1 is SGHAT and CDR2 FQNNGV. Trimming removed 5 bases at V and 4 bases at J, with 12 bases between.

The chain is built from TRBV28 and TRBJ2-7; weak D call: TRBD1 (6 bases). The V and J ends lost 1 base and 9 bases respectively, with 31 bases between them. The germline gives CDR1 MDHEN, CDR2 SYDVKM. The CDR3 extends over 19 amino acids. The CDR3 loop is CASSLFGDEGRGRGVGQYF. DNA for the CDR3: TGTGCCAGCAGTTTATTCGGGGACGAGGGCAGGGGTAGAGGTGTGGGGCAGTACTTC.

This chain uses TRBV20-1 with TRBJ1-6; D possibly corresponds to TRBD1 (5 bases). Looked up from germline, CDR1 is DFQATT and CDR2 is SNEGSKA (reference sequence). CDR3 length equals 13 residues. Trimming shortened V by 7 bases and J by 4 bases, and 11 bases separated the two germline ends. This chain's CDR3 is CSGRGQYNSPLHF. The CDR3 nucleotides are TGCAGTGGGAGGGGCCAATATAATTCACCCCTCCACTTT.

The sample holds a few counts of this clonotype. CDR3 residues: CASSLGQGDSNQPQHF. Written as DNA, the CDR3 is TGTGCCAGCAGTCTCGGACAGGGAGATAGCAATCAGCCCCAGCATTTT. The chain couples TRBV28 to TRBJ1-5, with TRBD1 matching 8 bases. Germline V gene data show CDR1 as MDHEN and CDR2 as SYDVKM. The V and J ends lost 5 bases and 0 bases, in that order; junction bases with no gene match: 6. The CDR3 extends over 16 amino acids.

This sequence joins TRBV29-1 and TRBJ2-1; D unclear. The V and J ends lost 6 bases and 1 base respectively, with 10 bases between them. CDR3 length: 13 amino acids. CDR1 and CDR2 from the germline V gene are SQVTM and ANQGSEA. CDR3 sequence (DNA): TGCAGCGTCGGAACTGTATCCTACAATGAGCAGTTCTTC. This sequence encodes CSVGTVSYNEQFF.

In its sample, this clonotype was seen once. The chain uses TRBV5-1 and TRBJ2-4; 9 nucleotides line up with TRBD2. CDR3 size: 16 residues. Germline loops: CDR1 SGHRS, CDR2 YFSETQ. The V gene end was trimmed by 4 bases and the J gene end by 3 bases; junction bases not matched to a gene: 8. CDR3 loop: CASSTGASGIKNIQYF. The CDR3 nucleotides read TGCGCCAGCAGCACCGGGGCTAGCGGGATCAAAAACATTCAGTACTTC.

On this clonotype itself: At one boundary the junction diverges from the germline segment, which might be a read error. V gene TRBV7-2 combines with J gene TRBJ1-6, with D possibly matching TRBD1 (5 bases). The CDR3 length is 14 residues. Germline values: CDR1 SGHTA, CDR2 FQGNSA. The CDR3 DNA is TGTGTCAGCAGCTCCCCCCAGGGTGGTTCACCCCTCCACTTT. It specifies CVSSSPQGGSPLHF.

The V call is TRBV4-2, the J call TRBJ2-4; D is ambiguous. Trimming left V 1 base short and J 0 bases short, with 7 bases between. Germline V lookup: CDR1 LGHNA, CDR2 YNFKEQ. The CDR3 length is 15 residues. Here the CDR3 DNA reads TGTGCCAGCAGCCAAGCTCTAGTAGCCAAAAACATTCAGTACTTC. Protein: CASSQALVAKNIQYF.

V gene TRBV5-1 combines with J gene TRBJ2-2; D not certain. This CDR3 contains 15 residues. V lost 3 bases, J lost 0 bases, and 9 bases lay in between. Germline assignment: CDR1 SGHRS and CDR2 YFSETQ. The chain's CDR3 is CASSYRESNTGELFF. The CDR3 bases are TGCGCCAGCAGCTACAGAGAGTCGAACACCGGGGAGCTGTTTTTT.

This clonotype was counted between two and nine times. This chain connects TRBV7-9 to TRBJ2-1; D is ambiguous. This CDR3 contains 13 residues. The germline CDR1 and CDR2 sequences are SEHNR and FQNEAQ (reference sequence). V was shortened by 1 base and J by 9 bases, with 10 bases between the two germline ends. The CDR3 nucleotides are TGTGCCAGCAGCTTAGTCGCCGGTTTTGAGCAGTTCTTC. Protein product: CASSLVAGFEQFF.

V usage is TRBV2 and J usage is TRBJ1-1; D is possibly TRBD1 (5 bases). Trimming cost V 7 bases and J 1 base, with 10 bases left between them. Looked up from germline, CDR1 is SNHLY and CDR2 is FYNNEI. The CDR3 sequence is 13 residues long. CDR3 DNA: TGTGCCAGCACCGGGGCAGAGAACACTGAAGCTTTCTTT. Protein: CASTGAENTEAFF.

The J gene is TRBJ2-1, the V gene TRBV7-9; 12 bases are a match to TRBD2. This CDR3 spans 15 amino acids. Unmatched junction bases numbered 4, after V lost 1 base and J lost 9 bases. Per germline, CDR1 SEHNR and CDR2 FQNEAQ (reference sequence). The CDR3 DNA is TGTGCCAGCAGCTTAGTGGCTAGCGGGGGGGCTGAGCAGTTCTTC. This codes for CASSLVASGGAEQFF.

This clonotype has at least ten counts. The chain couples TRBV4-3 to TRBJ1-6; D unclear. The germline V and J ends were trimmed by 0 bases and 7 bases, with 4 bases remaining between them. CDR3 length: 13 amino acids. CDR1 and CDR2 (germline): LGHNA, YSLEER. CDR3 sequence reads: CASSQDRNSPLHF. CDR3 coding DNA: TGCGCCAGCAGCCAAGATAGGAATTCACCCCTCCACTTT.

This clonotype came up a few times. V usage is TRBV10-3 and J usage is TRBJ2-4; 8 bases agree with TRBD1. The assigned J gene may be wrong: the sequence end matches TRBJ2-7 better. The CDR3 is 13 residues long. Per germline, CDR1 ENHRY and CDR2 SYGVKD. In nucleotides, the CDR3 is TGTGCCATCAGGATGGGACAGGAAGACGAGCAGTACTTC. It yields the protein CAIRMGQEDEQYF.